This T cell receptor (beta chain) was sequenced in a study of blood T cell repertoires in COVID-19. Across the study: The origin of the acute and convalescent COVID-19 samples was the United States, Italy and Spain. The cDNA or gDNA used as material had been derived from T cells, B-cell-depleted T cells, or PBMCs.

The CDR3 consists of 12 residues. Per germline, CDR1 SNHLY and CDR2 FYNNEI. The ends were cut back, 6 bases at V and 11 bases at J, with 16 bases in the middle. Source study methods: For nucleated cells, counts were estimated from reference gene primer amplification. Profiling relied on immunoSEQ multiplex PCR, and the TCRdb table lists in-frame clones only, not all of them. The D gene and trimming were derived from the DNA, and the V and J assignments and clone size from that table. The sample yields around 300,000 clones, about four fifths seen once. The chain has TRBV2 and TRBJ1-1, with D possibly being TRBD1 (6 bases). The specimen was peripheral blood. The receptor's source is a woman aged 45-65 years who had recovered from COVID-19. Written as DNA, the CDR3 is TGTGCCAGCAGGGGGGACACTGCGGGCGCTTTCTTT. This sequence encodes CASRGDTAGAFF.